These 6 T cell receptor beta chains were all obtained from the same sample, sequenced in a study of T cells in Graves' hyperthyroidism and ophthalmopathy. RNA transcripts served as the template for amplifying TCR beta CDR3 regions. A first-round RT-PCR of the TCR CDR3 used the HTBI primer set. TCRdb reprocessed the multiplex PCR reads via MiXCR and lists one record per CDR3 protein. Of under 350,000 distinct CDR3 sequences listed, 17% are singletons. The material sequenced was blood. These receptors originate from a woman in her sixties with Graves' ophthalmopathy.

This clonotype showed up many times. The rearrangement links TRBV7-2 to TRBJ1-6; no clear D gene. Germline CDR1 reads SGHTA; CDR2 reads FQGNSA. V lost 1 base, J lost 7 bases, and 11 bases lay in between. The length of the CDR3 is 15 residues. The CDR3 DNA reads as TGTGCCAGCAGCTTAGGCTACGGGGTGAATTCACCCCTCCACTTT. It specifies CASSLGYGVNSPLHF. Looking up the rest from reference TRBV7-2 and TRBJ1-6 gives the full variable domain: GAGVSQSPSNKVTEKGKDVELRCDPISGHTALYWYRQSLGQGLEFLIYFQGNSAPDKSGLPSDRFSAERTGGSVSTLTIQRTQQEDSAVYLCASSLGYGVNSPLHFGNGTRLTVT.

This clonotype was picked up many times. The chain couples TRBV5-1 to TRBJ2-7; 10 nucleotides match TRBD1. The germline CDR1 and CDR2 sequences are SGHRS and YFSETQ. The CDR3 runs 15 residues. V shed 4 bases, J shed 2 bases, and the junction held 6 bases outside the gene matches. CDR3 protein: CASSPRQGATYEQYF. The CDR3 DNA sequence: TGCGCCAGCAGCCCTAGACAGGGGGCCACCTACGAGCAGTACTTC.

This clonotype was picked up many times. V usage is TRBV27 and J usage is TRBJ2-1; D is tentatively TRBD1 or TRBD2 (5 bases each). CDR1 is MNHEY, CDR2 SMNVEV, per germline (reference sequence). The CDR3 loop spans 15 amino acids. Trimming pared 5 bases from V and 6 bases from J, leaving 17 bases between. The CDR3 reads CASSRGPQPSNEQFF. DNA of the CDR3: TGTGCCAGCAGTCGGGGCCCCCAACCGAGCAATGAGCAGTTCTTC.

On this clonotype: A read error may produce the germline difference seen at one junction end. This chain uses TRBV5-1 with TRBJ2-7; tentatively, D is TRBD2 (6 bases). CDR1 SGHRS and CDR2 YFSETQ come from the germline V gene. The CDR3 runs 15 residues. In DNA form, the CDR3 reads TGCGCCAGCTCCCCGGCGGGGTTGCCCTCCGACGAGCAGTACTTC. Encoded protein: CASSPAGLPSDEQYF. Based on the CDR3 plus reference TRBV5-1 and TRBJ2-7, the full variable domain is KAGVTQTPRYLIKTRGQQVTLSCSPISGHRSVSWYQQTPGQGLQFLFEYFSETQRNKGNFPGRFSGRQFSNSRSEMNVSTLELGDSALYLCASSPAGLPSDEQYFGPGTRLTVT.

This clonotype was detected only a few times. J is TRBJ2-4 and V is TRBV12-3 or TRBV12-4; TRBD1 matches 7 bases. The CDR3 length is 15 residues. Losses at the gene ends were 4 bases for V and 8 bases for J; bases not matched to a gene: 11. The CDR3 spells CASSSQQGISDIQYF. The DNA of the CDR3 is TGTGCCAGCAGTTCACAACAGGGGATCTCGGACATTCAGTACTTC.

There are many counts of this clonotype. The chain employs TRBV24-1 and TRBJ2-2; D possibly matches TRBD1 or TRBD2 (5 bases each). Per germline, CDR1 KGHDR and CDR2 SFDVKD. V was cut by 4 bases and J by 0 bases, with 14 bases left in between. The CDR3 covers 17 residues. CDR3 in amino acids: CATSDTEGSSNTGELFF. Written as DNA, the CDR3 is TGTGCCACCAGTGACACCGAGGGGTCATCGAACACCGGGGAGCTGTTTTTT.